A selection of T cell receptor beta chains follows, all from one sample in a study of sequential checkpoint blockade in melanoma. Sequencing used immunoSEQ multiplex PCR; TCRdb keeps in-frame clones, though not all of them. Of 20,000 or so clones in the sample, around 72% were seen once. Sequenced here: CD8+ T cells sorted from blood (inferred from file names), sampled from a patient given nivolumab and ipilimumab in sequence. Every receptor here comes from a human donor with melanoma. The CDR3 runs from the conserved cysteine through the conserved F or W. The D gene is left open where the match is weak. Size is omitted from some rows. Given values are once, few, many or a class for expanded clones.

j_gene	abundance	v_gene	d_gene	CDR3aa	CDR3nt
TRBJ1-1	-	TRBV9	TRBD1	CASSFRDRGNTEAFF	TGTGCCAGCAGCTTCCGGGACAGGGGGAACACTGAAGCTTTCTTT
TRBJ1-5	-	TRBV28	TRBD1	CASSHRQGWGSNQPQHF	TGTGCCAGCAGTCACAGACAGGGTTGGGGGAGCAATCAGCCCCAGCATTTT
TRBJ2-7	-	TRBV4-1	-	CASSQERDILYEQYF	TGCGCCAGCAGCCAAGAGAGGGACATTCTATACGAGCAGTACTTC
TRBJ1-6	-	TRBV7-9	-	CASSEGTSNSPLHF	TGTGCCAGCAGCGAAGGGACTAGTAATTCACCCCTCCACTTT
TRBJ2-2	-	TRBV29-1	TRBD2	CSALVAGGSRTGELFF	TGCAGCGCCCTCGTAGCGGGCGGGAGTCGGACCGGGGAGCTGTTTTTT
TRBJ2-7	-	TRBV4-1	-	CASSQTPSEQYF	TGCGCCAGCAGCCAGACTCCTAGCGAGCAGTACTTC
TRBJ2-7	-	TRBV19	TRBD2	CASSKVAGGLYEQYF	TGTGCCAGTAGTAAAGTAGCGGGAGGCCTCTACGAGCAGTACTTC
TRBJ1-1	-	TRBV28	-	CASSLGGEAFF	TGTGCCAGCAGTTTGGGAGGGGAGGCTTTCTTT
TRBJ1-1	-	TRBV27	-	CASSLLRTRMNTEAFF	TGTGCCAGCAGTTTATTGCGGACTCGCATGAACACTGAAGCTTTCTTT
TRBJ1-5	-	TRBV12-5	-	CAIHGGNQPQHF	TGTGCTATACACGGGGGAAATCAGCCCCAGCATTTT
TRBJ2-7	-	TRBV5-4	TRBD2	CASSPASGSSYEQYF	TGTGCCAGCAGCCCTGCTAGCGGTAGCTCCTACGAGCAGTACTTC
TRBJ2-7	-	TRBV5-1	-	CASSVDSQGEQYF	TGCGCCAGCAGCGTCGACAGCCAGGGGGAGCAGTACTTC
TRBJ1-1	-	TRBV27	TRBD1	CASRIGGPYTEAFF	TGTGCCAGCAGAATAGGGGGCCCCTACACTGAAGCTTTCTTT
TRBJ1-2	-	TRBV30	TRBD1	CAWEPGQGHGYTF	TGTGCCTGGGAACCGGGACAGGGGCATGGCTACACCTTC
TRBJ1-1	-	TRBV5-4	-	CASSQRQRTEAFF	TGTGCCAGCAGCCAAAGACAGAGGACTGAAGCTTTCTTT
TRBJ2-1	-	TRBV28	-	CACGEEQFF	TGTGCCTGCGGGGAAGAGCAGTTCTTC
TRBJ2-7	-	TRBV7-6	TRBD2	CASSSPLGGAGEQYF	TGTGCCAGCAGCTCCCCCCTCGGGGGGGCGGGGGAGCAGTACTTC
TRBJ2-1	-	TRBV7-9	TRBD1	CASSPGTGTYNEQFF	TGTGCCAGCAGTCCGGGGACAGGGACCTACAATGAGCAGTTCTTC
TRBJ1-1	-	TRBV6-6	-	CATDSGRVEAFF	TGTGCCACGGACTCCGGGCGGGTTGAAGCTTTCTTT
TRBJ2-7	-	TRBV7-9	-	CASGGTIYEQYF	TGTGCCAGCGGTGGAACTATCTACGAGCAGTACTTC
TRBJ2-7	-	TRBV7-9	TRBD2	CASSFVAGGSYEQYF	TGTGCCAGCAGCTTCGTAGCGGGAGGTTCCTACGAGCAGTACTTC
TRBJ2-7	once	TRBV5-5	TRBD1	CASSLGQGVDEQYF	TGTGCCAGCAGCTTGGGCCAGGGGGTCGACGAGCAGTACTTC
TRBJ1-1	-	TRBV5-1	TRBD1	CASSLPQDRGSYSTEAFF	TGCGCCAGCAGCTTACCGCAGGACAGGGGCTCTTATTCGACTGAAGCTTTCTTT
TRBJ2-7	once	TRBV5-1	-	CASSLRGREMDEQYF	TGCGCCAGCAGCTTGAGGGGCAGGGAAATGGACGAGCAGTACTTC
TRBJ2-7	few	TRBV7-9	TRBD1	CASSSGQGGYEQYF	TGTGCCAGCAGCTCGGGACAGGGGGGCTACGAGCAGTACTTC
TRBJ1-2	-	TRBV7-9	TRBD1	CASSPRIQGAAKGYTF	TGTGCCAGCAGCCCGAGGATACAGGGGGCGGCGAAGGGCTACACCTTC
TRBJ2-7	-	TRBV15	TRBD1	CATSRDRGPYEQYF	TGTGCCACCAGCAGAGACAGGGGGCCCTACGAGCAGTACTTC
TRBJ1-4	-	TRBV5-8	-	CASSLAGGSGEKLFF	TGTGCCAGCAGCTTGGCCGGAGGGAGTGGTGAAAAACTGTTTTTT
TRBJ2-7	once	TRBV13	TRBD1	CASSQGQANYEQYF	TGTGCCAGCAGCCAGGGACAGGCCAACTACGAGCAGTACTTC
TRBJ2-7	-	TRBV18	TRBD1	CASSQPGTGTYEQYF	TGTGCCAGCTCACAGCCTGGGACAGGGACCTACGAGCAGTACTTC
TRBJ2-7	-	TRBV7-8	-	CASSPRQDRYEQYF	TGTGCCAGCAGCCCGAGACAGGACCGATACGAGCAGTACTTC
TRBJ1-1	-	TRBV19	-	CASSLNRAPKGEAFF	TGTGCCAGTAGTTTAAACAGGGCTCCAAAGGGTGAAGCTTTCTTT
TRBJ2-7	-	TRBV18	TRBD2	CASSPPRGSLSYEQYF	TGTGCCAGCTCACCACCGCGCGGGAGTTTGTCCTACGAGCAGTACTTC
TRBJ1-2	-	TRBV2	-	CASSEATLQGYTF	TGTGCCAGCAGTGAAGCCACTTTACAGGGCTACACCTTC
TRBJ1-1	once	TRBV7-3	-	CASSSMGREDAEAFF	TGTGCCAGCAGCTCCATGGGACGGGAGGACGCTGAAGCTTTCTTT
TRBJ2-7	-	TRBV28	-	CASSFVGGRVDEQYF	TGTGCCAGCAGTTTTGTCGGGGGGCGGGTAGATGAGCAGTACTTC
TRBJ2-7	-	TRBV15	-	CATSREMTLGLPYEQYF	TGTGCCACCAGCAGAGAAATGACGCTGGGGCTACCCTACGAGCAGTACTTC
TRBJ1-2	once	TRBV5-1	-	CASSAADRYGYTF	TGCGCCAGCAGCGCGGCGGACAGATATGGCTACACCTTC
TRBJ1-1	-	TRBV5-1	TRBD1	CASSSGTGDTEAFF	TGCGCCAGCAGCTCCGGGACAGGGGACACTGAAGCTTTCTTT
TRBJ2-7	-	TRBV5-8	-	CASSWRVVGEQYF	TGTGCCAGCAGCTGGCGGGTAGTAGGCGAGCAGTACTTC
TRBJ1-2	-	TRBV25-1	-	CASSDRGGYTF	TGTGCCAGCAGTGACAGGGGTGGCTACACCTTC
TRBJ1-5	-	TRBV5-6	-	CASSLANSNQPQHF	TGTGCCAGCAGCTTGGCCAATAGCAATCAGCCCCAGCATTTT
TRBJ1-1	-	TRBV11-2	-	CASSSILQGVGEAFF	TGTGCCAGCAGCTCCATTTTACAGGGTGTGGGTGAAGCTTTCTTT
TRBJ2-7	-	TRBV10-3	-	CAISVGQGSYEQYF	TGTGCCATCAGTGTAGGGCAGGGTTCCTACGAGCAGTACTTC
TRBJ1-1	few	TRBV19	-	CASRIGETEAFF	TGTGCCAGTCGAATAGGGGAGACTGAAGCTTTCTTT
TRBJ1-1	few	TRBV7-9	-	CASSTTVPGAFF	TGTGCCAGCAGCACCACAGTCCCTGGGGCTTTCTTT
TRBJ2-2	-	TRBV11-2	-	CASSLPEGGRRTGELFF	TGTGCCAGCAGCTTACCCGAGGGGGGGAGGCGCACCGGGGAGCTGTTTTTT
TRBJ2-7	few	TRBV7-9	TRBD1	CASSGTVHEQYF	TGTGCCAGCAGCGGGACAGTCCACGAGCAGTACTTC
TRBJ1-2	-	TRBV6-6	-	CASSYSAGPGYGYTF	TGTGCCAGCAGTTACTCCGCAGGGCCCGGCTATGGCTACACCTTC
TRBJ1-1	-	TRBV5-1	TRBD1	CASSWTTGWATEAFF	TGCGCCAGCAGCTGGACGACAGGGTGGGCCACTGAAGCTTTCTTT
TRBJ1-1	-	TRBV5-6	-	CASSLAPGHENTEAFF	TGTGCCAGCAGCTTGGCTCCCGGACACGAGAACACTGAAGCTTTCTTT
TRBJ1-1	-	TRBV7-3	TRBD1	CASSRDRNTEAFF	TGTGCCAGCAGCCGGGACAGGAACACTGAAGCTTTCTTT
TRBJ2-6	few	TRBV7-9	-	CASSFRDTSASGANVLTF	TGTGCCAGCAGCTTCCGGGACACCTCCGCCTCTGGGGCCAACGTCCTGACTTTC
TRBJ1-1	-	TRBV27	-	CASRMGGMNTEAFF	TGTGCCAGCAGAATGGGGGGTATGAACACTGAAGCTTTCTTT
TRBJ2-7	-	TRBV27	-	CASSIQGYEQYF	TGTGCCAGTAGTATCCAGGGTTACGAGCAGTACTTC
TRBJ2-7	medium-sized	TRBV29-1	-	CSVDGGGGPYEQYF	TGCAGCGTTGACGGGGGCGGGGGACCCTACGAGCAGTACTTC
TRBJ2-7	-	TRBV7-2	-	CASSLGLSLEQYF	TGTGCCAGCAGCTTGGGACTCTCTCTCGAGCAGTACTTC